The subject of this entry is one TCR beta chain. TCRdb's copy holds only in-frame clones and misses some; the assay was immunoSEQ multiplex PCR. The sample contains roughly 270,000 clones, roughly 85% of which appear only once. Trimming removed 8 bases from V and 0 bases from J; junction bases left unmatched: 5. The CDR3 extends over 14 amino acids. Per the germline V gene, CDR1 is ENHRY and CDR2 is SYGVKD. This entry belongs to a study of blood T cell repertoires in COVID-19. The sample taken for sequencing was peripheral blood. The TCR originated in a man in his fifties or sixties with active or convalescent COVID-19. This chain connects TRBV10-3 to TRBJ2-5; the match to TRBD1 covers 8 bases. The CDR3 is CAIGQGDYQETQYF. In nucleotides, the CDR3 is TGTGCCATCGGACAGGGTGATTACCAAGAGACCCAGTACTTC.